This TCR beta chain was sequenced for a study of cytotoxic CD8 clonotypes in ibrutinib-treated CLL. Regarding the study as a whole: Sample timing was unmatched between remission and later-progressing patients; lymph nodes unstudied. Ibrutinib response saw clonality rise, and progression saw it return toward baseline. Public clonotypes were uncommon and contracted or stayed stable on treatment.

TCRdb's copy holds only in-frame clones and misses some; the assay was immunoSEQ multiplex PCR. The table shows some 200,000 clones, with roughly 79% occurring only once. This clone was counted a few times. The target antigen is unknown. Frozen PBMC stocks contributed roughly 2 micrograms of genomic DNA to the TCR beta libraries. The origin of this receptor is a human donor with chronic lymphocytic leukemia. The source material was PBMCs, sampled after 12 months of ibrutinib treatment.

CDR3 region: CASSLGLAGYNEQFF. CDR3 in DNA: TGTGCCAGCAGCTTAGGACTAGCGGGATACAATGAGCAGTTCTTC. This sequence joins TRBV5-8 and TRBJ2-1; 12 nucleotides line up with TRBD2. The CDR3 runs 15 residues. Germline CDR1 reads SGHTS; CDR2 reads YDEGEE. J gave up 4 bases and V 2 bases, and 1 base lay outside the gene matches.